The clone carrying this T cell receptor (beta chain) turned up a few times. V lost 2 bases and J lost 4, with 19 bases in between. CDR1 is MDHEN and CDR2 is SYDVKM in the germline V gene. The CDR3 extends over 17 amino acids. Assay used: immunoSEQ multiplex PCR; TCRdb lists only in-frame clones, some missing. The repertoire consists of tens of thousands of clones, with 80% to 90% occurring once and the leading ten covering about 9.9%. These data come from a study of control samples from healthy donors and cancer patients. This chain connects TRBV28 to TRBJ2-3, with D tentatively TRBD2 (6 bases). This sequence originates from a man aged 55-75 years with head and neck cancer. Sequenced input: PBMCs. The CDR3 spells CASSLPGVRRGSDTQYF. CDR3 nucleotide sequence: TGTGCCAGCAGTTTACCGGGAGTGCGCCGGGGCTCAGATACGCAGTATTTT.